This is a list of T cell receptor beta chains from one sample in a study of blood T cell repertoires in COVID-19. Clones were sequenced by immunoSEQ multiplex PCR, and TCRdb holds only the in-frame ones, with some missing. The table lists 100,000 to 110,000 clones, approximately 86% of them singletons. Material: peripheral blood. Source of these receptors: a man aged 50 or older with active or convalescent COVID-19. Both conserved end residues are part of each CDR3. The order of the fields is clone size, CDR3 length, V gene, D gene, J gene, CDR3 DNA, CDR3 protein. A D gene is named only where the DNA matches it firmly. Clone size appears in some rows only: once, few, many, or a class for an expanded clone.

abundance: NA
len: 18
v_gene: TRBV5-1
d_gene: TRBD1
j_gene: TRBJ2-5
CDR3nt: TGCGCCAGCAGCTCACCGCCTTACCGGGACAGGGGTTCAGAGACCCAGTACTTC
CDR3aa: CASSSPPYRDRGSETQYF

abundance: NA
len: 15
v_gene: TRBV27
d_gene: TRBD1
j_gene: TRBJ2-4
CDR3nt: TGTGCCAGCAGTCAGGGGGTAGTAGCCAAAAACATTCAGTACTTC
CDR3aa: CASSQGVVAKNIQYF

abundance: NA
len: 15
v_gene: TRBV9
d_gene: NA
j_gene: TRBJ2-1
CDR3nt: TGTGCCAGCAGCGTACTAGCGAACCCGGGTAATGAGCAGTTCTTC
CDR3aa: CASSVLANPGNEQFF

abundance: NA
len: 13
v_gene: TRBV6-5
d_gene: NA
j_gene: TRBJ1-3
CDR3nt: TGTGCCAGCAGTTTGGGAGCTGGAAACACCATATATTTT
CDR3aa: CASSLGAGNTIYF

abundance: NA
len: 12
v_gene: TRBV3-1/TRBV3-2
d_gene: NA
j_gene: TRBJ1-1
CDR3nt: TGTGCCAGCAGCCGACAGTTGACTGAAGCTTTCTTT
CDR3aa: CASSRQLTEAFF

abundance: NA
len: 15
v_gene: TRBV27
d_gene: TRBD2
j_gene: TRBJ2-1
CDR3nt: TGTGCCAGCAGTTTACTGCTAGCGGGAGGAGGAGAGCAGTTCTTC
CDR3aa: CASSLLLAGGGEQFF

abundance: NA
len: 15
v_gene: TRBV7-2
d_gene: TRBD2
j_gene: TRBJ2-1
CDR3nt: TGTGCCAGCAGCGTGACTAGCGGAGCCTACAATGAGCAGTTCTTC
CDR3aa: CASSVTSGAYNEQFF

abundance: NA
len: 21
v_gene: TRBV10-3
d_gene: TRBD2
j_gene: TRBJ2-1
CDR3nt: TGTGCCATCAGTGTAACGAAACCCGGAGCGGATACTAGCGGGAGAGGAAATGAGCAGTTCTTC
CDR3aa: CAISVTKPGADTSGRGNEQFF

abundance: once
len: 13
v_gene: TRBV12-3/TRBV12-4
d_gene: NA
j_gene: TRBJ1-5
CDR3nt: TGTGCCAGCAGTGGTGGACAGTACCAGCCCCAGCATTTT
CDR3aa: CASSGGQYQPQHF

abundance: NA
len: 14
v_gene: TRBV24-1
d_gene: TRBD2
j_gene: TRBJ2-1
CDR3nt: TGTGCCACCAGTGATCTGACTAGCAATGATGAGCAGTTCTTC
CDR3aa: CATSDLTSNDEQFF

abundance: NA
len: 14
v_gene: TRBV28
d_gene: NA
j_gene: TRBJ2-2
CDR3nt: TGTGCCAGCAGTTTAAGACAAAACACCGGGGAGCTGTTTTTT
CDR3aa: CASSLRQNTGELFF

abundance: NA
len: 17
v_gene: TRBV5-4
d_gene: NA
j_gene: TRBJ1-1
CDR3nt: TGTGCCAGCAGCTTGGGCTCAGGAGGTATCATGAACACTGAAGCTTTCTTT
CDR3aa: CASSLGSGGIMNTEAFF

abundance: NA
len: 13
v_gene: TRBV29-1
d_gene: NA
j_gene: TRBJ1-2
CDR3nt: TGCAGCGTTGAAGTTCCCGACAGGTATGGCTACACCTTC
CDR3aa: CSVEVPDRYGYTF

abundance: NA
len: 10
v_gene: TRBV6-5
d_gene: NA
j_gene: TRBJ1-2
CDR3nt: TGTGCCAGCTCCCAGGATGGCTACACCTTC
CDR3aa: CASSQDGYTF

abundance: NA
len: 12
v_gene: TRBV27
d_gene: NA
j_gene: TRBJ2-1
CDR3nt: TGTGCCAGCAGTCCCCGGGGGTGGTTGCAGTTCTTC
CDR3aa: CASSPRGWLQFF

abundance: NA
len: 15
v_gene: TRBV7-8
d_gene: TRBD1
j_gene: TRBJ2-1
CDR3nt: TGTGCCAGCAGCTCCAGGACAGGGTACGGGAATGAGCAGTTCTTC
CDR3aa: CASSSRTGYGNEQFF

abundance: few
len: 16
v_gene: TRBV4-2
d_gene: NA
j_gene: TRBJ1-3
CDR3nt: TGTGCCAGCAGCCAAAAAAGGACATCCTCTGGAAACACCATATATTTT
CDR3aa: CASSQKRTSSGNTIYF

abundance: NA
len: 15
v_gene: TRBV5-6
d_gene: TRBD1
j_gene: TRBJ2-7
CDR3nt: TGTGCCAGCAGCTTGACGGGACAGGGGCCGTACGAGCAGTACTTC
CDR3aa: CASSLTGQGPYEQYF

abundance: once
len: 14
v_gene: TRBV24-1
d_gene: TRBD2
j_gene: TRBJ2-2
CDR3nt: TGTGCCACCTCTGGGGAGGGGAGCACCGGGGAGCTGTTTTTT
CDR3aa: CATSGEGSTGELFF

abundance: NA
len: 14
v_gene: TRBV11-2
d_gene: NA
j_gene: TRBJ2-1
CDR3nt: TGTGCCAGCAGCTTAGAGACAGGGAGGAATGAGCAGTTCTTC
CDR3aa: CASSLETGRNEQFF

abundance: NA
len: 13
v_gene: TRBV10-3
d_gene: TRBD1
j_gene: TRBJ2-5
CDR3nt: TGTGCCATCAGCGGACAGGGGGGAGAGACCCAGTACTTC
CDR3aa: CAISGQGGETQYF

abundance: NA
len: 13
v_gene: TRBV6-6
d_gene: NA
j_gene: TRBJ1-4
CDR3nt: TGTGCCAGCAGTCCTTTAAGGGGGGAAAAACTGTTTTTT
CDR3aa: CASSPLRGEKLFF

abundance: NA
len: 13
v_gene: TRBV28
d_gene: NA
j_gene: TRBJ1-1
CDR3nt: TGTGCCAGCAGACAACAGGGTAGCACTGAAGCTTTCTTT
CDR3aa: CASRQQGSTEAFF

abundance: NA
len: 16
v_gene: TRBV18
d_gene: TRBD1
j_gene: TRBJ2-5
CDR3nt: TGTGCCAGCTCTCCCGGGACAGCGAAGAACCAAGAGACCCAGTACTTC
CDR3aa: CASSPGTAKNQETQYF

abundance: NA
len: 16
v_gene: TRBV24-1
d_gene: TRBD1
j_gene: TRBJ2-2
CDR3nt: TGCGCCACCAGTGCTGTTACTACAGGGGCTCGCGGGGAGCTGTTTTTT
CDR3aa: CATSAVTTGARGELFF

abundance: NA
len: 15
v_gene: TRBV21-1
d_gene: NA
j_gene: TRBJ2-5
CDR3nt: TGTGCCAGCAGCAAAAAGGGGCCAGGAGGGGAGACCCAGTACTTC
CDR3aa: CASSKKGPGGETQYF

abundance: NA
len: 17
v_gene: TRBV7-6
d_gene: TRBD2
j_gene: TRBJ2-1
CDR3nt: TGTGCCAGCAGCAGAAGGACTAGCGGGAGGGACTACAATGAGCAGTTCTTC
CDR3aa: CASSRRTSGRDYNEQFF

abundance: NA
len: 14
v_gene: TRBV27
d_gene: NA
j_gene: TRBJ1-2
CDR3nt: TGTGCCAGCAGGAAAACGGACACCCCATATGGCTACACCTTC
CDR3aa: CASRKTDTPYGYTF

abundance: NA
len: 17
v_gene: TRBV30
d_gene: NA
j_gene: TRBJ2-3
CDR3nt: TGTGCCTGGGGGGGGGCAGGCGGCCGGGTACGCACAGATACGCAGTATTTT
CDR3aa: CAWGGAGGRVRTDTQYF

abundance: NA
len: 14
v_gene: TRBV5-1
d_gene: TRBD1
j_gene: TRBJ1-4
CDR3nt: TGCGCCAGCAGCCCTCGAGGGGGCGATGAAAAACTGTTTTTT
CDR3aa: CASSPRGGDEKLFF

abundance: once
len: 14
v_gene: TRBV19
d_gene: TRBD1
j_gene: TRBJ1-5
CDR3nt: TGTGCCAGTATACAAGAGGGGACAGGGCAGCCCCAGCATTTT
CDR3aa: CASIQEGTGQPQHF

abundance: NA
len: 16
v_gene: TRBV16
d_gene: TRBD1
j_gene: TRBJ1-5
CDR3nt: TGTGCCAGCAGCCAAGAACAGGGGAAGGGCAATCAGCCCCAGCATTTT
CDR3aa: CASSQEQGKGNQPQHF

abundance: NA
len: 15
v_gene: TRBV5-8
d_gene: TRBD1
j_gene: TRBJ2-2
CDR3nt: TGTGCCAGCAGCTTGGGTCAGGGGGCAACCGGGGAGCTGTTTTTT
CDR3aa: CASSLGQGATGELFF

abundance: NA
len: 15
v_gene: TRBV9
d_gene: TRBD2
j_gene: TRBJ2-2
CDR3nt: TGTGCCAGCAGCGATATAGCGGGAGGGTCCGGGGAGCTGTTTTTT
CDR3aa: CASSDIAGGSGELFF

abundance: NA
len: 15
v_gene: TRBV19
d_gene: TRBD1
j_gene: TRBJ2-7
CDR3nt: TGTGCCAGTTCGCGGTCGGGACAGGCGAGCTACGAGCAGTACTTC
CDR3aa: CASSRSGQASYEQYF

abundance: NA
len: 16
v_gene: TRBV18
d_gene: TRBD2
j_gene: TRBJ2-3
CDR3nt: TGTGCCAGCTCAGCTAGCAGCGTCCGGGGGGCAGATACGCAGTATTTT
CDR3aa: CASSASSVRGADTQYF

abundance: NA
len: 14
v_gene: TRBV19
d_gene: NA
j_gene: TRBJ1-5
CDR3nt: TGTGCCAGTAGTATTGCGGCAAGTAATCAGCCCCAGCATTTT
CDR3aa: CASSIAASNQPQHF

abundance: NA
len: 15
v_gene: TRBV3-1/TRBV3-2
d_gene: TRBD1
j_gene: TRBJ2-1
CDR3nt: TGTGCCAGCAGCCGCAGGGGGCCCGCGGACAATGAGCAGTTCTTC
CDR3aa: CASSRRGPADNEQFF

abundance: once
len: 15
v_gene: TRBV28
d_gene: NA
j_gene: TRBJ1-5
CDR3nt: TGTGCCAGCAGTTTTAGCGGGATACTCGAACAGCCCCAGCATTTT
CDR3aa: CASSFSGILEQPQHF

abundance: NA
len: 11
v_gene: TRBV3-1/TRBV3-2
d_gene: NA
j_gene: TRBJ1-2
CDR3nt: TGTGCCAGCAGCCAAGGGAGCGGCTACACCTTC
CDR3aa: CASSQGSGYTF

abundance: NA
len: 15
v_gene: TRBV4-2
d_gene: TRBD2
j_gene: TRBJ2-1
CDR3nt: TGTGCCAGCAGCCAAGCTAGCGGGCAAGACAATGAGCAGTTCTTC
CDR3aa: CASSQASGQDNEQFF

abundance: NA
len: 15
v_gene: TRBV9
d_gene: NA
j_gene: TRBJ2-7
CDR3nt: TGTGCCAGCAGCACCTCCAGCGGTCCCTCCTACGAGCAGTACTTC
CDR3aa: CASSTSSGPSYEQYF

abundance: NA
len: 15
v_gene: TRBV4-1
d_gene: NA
j_gene: TRBJ1-6
CDR3nt: TGCGCCAGCAGCCAACCCAGCTCCTATAATTCACCCCTCCACTTT
CDR3aa: CASSQPSSYNSPLHF

abundance: NA
len: 13
v_gene: TRBV12-3/TRBV12-4
d_gene: TRBD1
j_gene: TRBJ2-7
CDR3nt: TGTGCCAGCGGGGACAGGGAACGCTACGAGCAGTACTTC
CDR3aa: CASGDRERYEQYF

abundance: NA
len: 14
v_gene: TRBV28
d_gene: TRBD1
j_gene: TRBJ1-5
CDR3nt: TGTGCCAGCAGAGGACAGGGAGGCGCTCAGCCCCAGCATTTT
CDR3aa: CASRGQGGAQPQHF

abundance: once
len: 13
v_gene: TRBV18
d_gene: NA
j_gene: TRBJ2-1
CDR3nt: TGTGCCAGCTCACCAGGCAGAAACAATGAGCAGTTCTTC
CDR3aa: CASSPGRNNEQFF

abundance: NA
len: 14
v_gene: TRBV18
d_gene: NA
j_gene: TRBJ1-5
CDR3nt: TGTGCCAGCTCTGCGGACTCTGCTAAAAAGCCCCAGCATTTT
CDR3aa: CASSADSAKKPQHF

abundance: NA
len: 18
v_gene: TRBV5-1
d_gene: TRBD2
j_gene: TRBJ2-2
CDR3nt: TGCGCCAGCAGCTTGCTCCCAGCGGGAGGCGCGAACACCGGGGAGCTGTTTTTT
CDR3aa: CASSLLPAGGANTGELFF

abundance: NA
len: 13
v_gene: TRBV3-1/TRBV3-2
d_gene: TRBD2
j_gene: TRBJ2-7
CDR3nt: TGTGCCAGCAGCCGGAGCGGGAACTACGAGCAGTACTTC
CDR3aa: CASSRSGNYEQYF

abundance: NA
len: 14
v_gene: TRBV2
d_gene: NA
j_gene: TRBJ1-4
CDR3nt: TGTGCCAGCAAGGTTACACCGGGAAACGAAAAACTGTTTTTT
CDR3aa: CASKVTPGNEKLFF

abundance: NA
len: 17
v_gene: TRBV7-2
d_gene: TRBD2
j_gene: TRBJ2-1
CDR3nt: TGTGCCAGCAGCTCGTATCGGCCTAGCGGAACCTACAATGAGCAGTTCTTC
CDR3aa: CASSSYRPSGTYNEQFF

abundance: NA
len: 15
v_gene: TRBV12-5
d_gene: TRBD2
j_gene: TRBJ2-1
CDR3nt: TGTGCTAGTGGTTTGTTCATAGCGGGAGTGGCTGAGCAGTTCTTC
CDR3aa: CASGLFIAGVAEQFF

abundance: NA
len: 15
v_gene: TRBV18
d_gene: TRBD1
j_gene: TRBJ1-2
CDR3nt: TGTGCCAGCTCACCGGGGACAGGGTCCAACTATGGCTACACCTTC
CDR3aa: CASSPGTGSNYGYTF

abundance: NA
len: 14
v_gene: TRBV11-2
d_gene: NA
j_gene: TRBJ1-1
CDR3nt: TGTGCCAGCAGCTTATCCACAGGGTTCACTGAAGCTTTCTTT
CDR3aa: CASSLSTGFTEAFF

abundance: NA
len: 13
v_gene: TRBV11-2
d_gene: NA
j_gene: TRBJ1-4
CDR3nt: TGTGCCAGCAGCTTAGTAGTTAATGAAAAACTGTTTTTT
CDR3aa: CASSLVVNEKLFF